This TCR beta chain was documented in a study of control samples from healthy donors and cancer patients. Produced via immunoSEQ multiplex PCR; TCRdb's table is partial and in-frame only. Of about 120,000 clones in the sample, about 87% were seen once. The clonotype was recovered from a man aged 25-40 years in good health. The sequenced material came from blood.

The CDR3: CASSPGGGDYGYTF. CDR3 in DNA: TGTGCCAGCAGCCCTGGGGGGGGCGACTATGGCTACACCTTC. The chain employs TRBV5-4 and TRBJ1-2, with D possibly matching TRBD1 (6 bases). The CDR3 extends over 14 amino acids. V lost 4 bases, J lost 3 bases, and 13 bases lay in between. CDR1 and CDR2 from the germline V gene are SGHNT and YYREEE (reference sequence).